The T cell receptor beta chain described here comes from a study of OX40 agonist ivuxolimab in advanced cancers. Study-wide context: From about 23 to 85 years was the age range, with a mean of roughly 59 years, and over 70% were male. Study outcomes and limitations: Part of the nonresponder group also had normalized T-cell clonal expansion that was low.

Germline-derived CDR1 and CDR2 are MNHEY and SVGAGI. V shed 2 bases and J shed 2 bases, with 10 bases lying between them. The CDR3 spans 14 residues. Only in-frame clones appear in the TCRdb table, and some are missing; sequencing was by immunoSEQ multiplex PCR. The table shows roughly 100,000 clones, with around 89% occurring only once. Notes on this clone: Its cognate antigen is unknown.

The chain uses TRBV6-5 and TRBJ2-7; D may be TRBD1 (6 bases). This TCR came from an adult with an advanced solid tumor such as melanoma, head and neck, liver or kidney cancer. The material was CD4+ or CD8+ T cells sorted from blood, obtained in a trial of the OX40 agonist ivuxolimab. The DNA of the CDR3 is TGTGCCAGCAGTTACGGGGGCACAGCCTACGAGCAGTACTTC. Its protein product is CASSYGGTAYEQYF.